These 10 T cell receptor beta chains originate from one sample sequenced in a study of control samples from healthy donors and cancer patients. The method was immunoSEQ multiplex PCR; TCRdb's version includes in-frame clones alone and lacks a portion of them. The sample has roughly 150,000 clones; over 90% are singletons. The sequenced material came from blood. These receptors were collected from a man between 50 and 59 years old in good health.

V gene TRBV10-3 combines with J gene TRBJ2-5; TRBD1 might be the D (5 bases). Germline lookup yields CDR1 ENHRY and CDR2 SYGVKD. V lost 6 bases and J lost 0, with 11 bases in between. The CDR3 contains 14 residues. The CDR3 spells CAIRDTLYQETQYF. The CDR3 coding sequence is TGTGCCATCAGGGACACCTTGTACCAAGAGACCCAGTACTTC.

V gene TRBV13 combines with J gene TRBJ2-5; possibly TRBD2 for D (6 bases). Germline CDR1 reads PRHDT; CDR2 reads FYEKMQ (reference sequence). With 2 bases removed from V and 5 bases from J, the gap between germline ends came to 6 bases. This CDR3 is built from 12 residues. This CDR3 reads CASSLSGETQYF. Here the CDR3 DNA reads TGTGCCAGCAGCTTAAGCGGGGAGACCCAGTACTTC.

J is TRBJ2-2 and V is TRBV7-8; 12 nucleotides match TRBD2. After removal of 5 bases from V and 4 bases from J, the junction contained 5 bases not matched to a gene. This CDR3 has 16 residues. Per germline, CDR1 SGHVS and CDR2 FQNEAQ. The CDR3 DNA sequence: TGTGCCAGCAGCCCGAGGACTAGCGGGATCACCGGGGAGCTGTTTTTT. It codes for CASSPRTSGITGELFF.

The chain uses TRBV6-5 and TRBJ2-5; the match to TRBD1 covers 7 bases. Germline V gives CDR1 MNHEY, CDR2 SVGAGI. After removal of 5 bases from V and 3 bases from J, the junction contained 3 bases not matched to a gene. This CDR3 comprises 13 residues. The CDR3 nucleotides read TGTGCCAGCAGTCCCGGGACAGAAGAGACCCAGTACTTC. It codes for CASSPGTEETQYF.

The V gene is TRBV7-2, the J gene TRBJ2-7, with D perhaps given as TRBD1 or TRBD2 (5 bases each). Germline V lookup: CDR1 SGHTA, CDR2 FQGNSA. This CDR3 region has 15 residues. V shed 0 bases and J shed 0 bases, with 9 bases lying between them. CDR3: CASSLAGGGSYEQYF. The CDR3 nucleotides read TGTGCCAGCAGCTTAGCAGGTGGGGGCTCCTACGAGCAGTACTTC. The full variable domain, completed using reference TRBV7-2 and TRBJ2-7, is GAGVSQSPSNKVTEKGKDVELRCDPISGHTALYWYRQSLGQGLEFLIYFQGNSAPDKSGLPSDRFSAERTGGSVSTLTIQRTQQEDSAVYLCASSLAGGGSYEQYFGPGTRLTVT.

The chain couples TRBV15 to TRBJ1-2; D is unresolved. The length of the CDR3 is 13 residues. Between the trimmed V and J ends, which lost 0 bases and 4 bases, there was a span of 6 bases. The germline V gene has CDR1 LNHNV and CDR2 YYDKDF (reference sequence). As DNA, the CDR3 is TGTGCCACCAGCAGAGAAGTCTTCTATGGCTACACCTTC. Its protein is CATSREVFYGYTF.

The chain employs TRBV5-4 and TRBJ2-5; no definite D call. V was shortened by 0 bases and J by 5 bases, with 8 bases between the two germline ends. CDR3 length: 13 residues. The germline gives CDR1 SGHNT, CDR2 YYREEE (reference sequence). The CDR3 is CASSLVLMETQYF. In DNA, the CDR3 is TGTGCCAGCAGCTTGGTACTAATGGAGACCCAGTACTTC.

This rearrangement joins TRBV10-3 to TRBJ2-2; maybe TRBD1 (5 bases). Germline lookup yields CDR1 ENHRY and CDR2 SYGVKD. V lost 0 bases and J lost 0, with 17 bases in between. This CDR3 spans 19 amino acids. This chain's CDR3 is CAISESVARAIANTGELFF. For the CDR3, the DNA is TGTGCCATCAGTGAGTCGGTGGCCAGGGCAATTGCGAACACCGGGGAGCTGTTTTTT.

This chain connects TRBV18 to TRBJ2-3, with 8 bases that match TRBD2. The CDR3 runs to 16 residues. The germline CDR1 and CDR2 sequences are KGHSH and LQKENI. Trimming took 2 bases from V and 3 from J; bases not matched to a gene: 7. The CDR3 is CASSPRIAGRTDTQYF. CDR3 nucleotides: TGTGCCAGCTCACCAAGGATAGCGGGAAGGACAGATACGCAGTATTTT.

V is TRBV6-4 and J is TRBJ2-1; D possibly corresponds to TRBD2 (7 bases). Germline V gives CDR1 MRHNA, CDR2 SNTAGT. The CDR3 has 14 amino acids. V was clipped by 3 bases and J by 9 bases, with 15 bases between them. CDR3 region: CASSERGGRGEQFF. Written as DNA, the CDR3 is TGTGCCAGCAGTGAAAGGGGGGGGAGAGGTGAGCAGTTCTTC.